This section outlines one T cell receptor beta chain sequence together with its context. The target antigen is unknown. Germline V gene lookup returns CDR1 MDHEN and CDR2 SYDVKM. J lost 8 bases, V lost 3 bases, and 3 bases had no gene match. The CDR3 has 14 amino acids. These data originate in a study of graft-versus-host responses after intestinal transplantation. Assay: immunoSEQ multiplex PCR; the TCRdb copy retains only in-frame clones and omits some. In the table there are about 120,000 clones, over 75% of which are singletons. This receptor was obtained from a human donor who received an intestinal transplant. V gene TRBV28 combines with J gene TRBJ1-4; 10 bases agree with TRBD1. Sequencing used unstimulated CD4+ T cells sorted from spleen or lymph node cells, obtained before intestinal transplant. Here the CDR3 reads CASSFTGQGEKLFF. In DNA form, the CDR3 reads TGTGCCAGCAGTTTTACGGGACAGGGGGAAAAACTGTTTTTT.